The next 30 T cell receptor beta chains were all read from a single sample in a study of blood T cell repertoires in COVID-19. Libraries were prepared by immunoSEQ multiplex PCR; TCRdb keeps only in-frame clonotypes and omits some of them. The sample holds about 280,000 clones, about 88% seen once. The sequenced material came from peripheral blood. The receptors here all came from a woman in her 30s with COVID-19, enrolled during active disease.

CDR3 amino acids: CASSYSGGTPTGELFF. The CDR3 nucleotides are TGTGCCAGCAGTTACTCTGGGGGGACGCCGACCGGGGAGCTGTTTTTT. The chain has TRBV6-2 or TRBV6-3 and TRBJ2-2, with D possibly TRBD2 on 6 matching bases. V was trimmed by 0 bases and J by 5 bases, leaving 13 bases between them. There are 16 residues in the CDR3. Germline V CDR1 and CDR2: MNHEY, SVGEGT.

This sequence joins TRBV7-9 and TRBJ1-4; TRBD1 agrees at 11 bases. The CDR3 length is 17 residues. The germline V gene encodes CDR1 SEHNR and CDR2 FQNEAQ (reference sequence). With V trimmed by 0 bases and J by 8 bases, 8 bases remained unmatched. CDR3 DNA: TGTGCCAGCAGCTTAGCGGGGGGACAGGGGGAAATGGAAAAACTGTTTTTT. Residues: CASSLAGGQGEMEKLFF.

This chain uses TRBV7-9 with TRBJ2-2; 7 positions match TRBD1. The CDR3 runs 13 residues. V shed 3 bases, J shed 6 bases, and the junction held 1 base outside the gene matches. Germline V CDR1 and CDR2: SEHNR, FQNEAQ (reference sequence). The CDR3 here is CASSLTGSGELFF. The CDR3 DNA reads as TGTGCCAGCAGCTTGACAGGGTCCGGGGAGCTGTTTTTT.

In this sample, this clone turned up once. This chain uses TRBV27 with TRBJ2-5; 8 nucleotides agree with TRBD1. This CDR3 contains 13 residues. Germline values: CDR1 MNHEY, CDR2 SMNVEV (reference sequence). The trim removed 3 bases at V and 4 bases at J, leaving 1 base unmatched. The CDR3 nucleotides read TGTGCCAGCAGTTTCGGACAGGGAGAGACCCAGTACTTC. Translated: CASSFGQGETQYF.

The chain links TRBV6-6 to TRBJ2-3, with 8 bases that match TRBD2. V shed 6 bases, J shed 3 bases, and the junction held 8 bases outside the gene matches. This CDR3 has 15 residues. The germline gives CDR1 MNHNY, CDR2 SVGAGI (reference sequence). CDR3: CASSLSGAGTDTQYF. DNA of the CDR3: TGTGCCAGCAGCCTTAGCGGGGCCGGGACAGATACGCAGTATTTT.

This sequence joins TRBV24-1 and TRBJ2-3; TRBD1 aligns across 7 bases. CDR3 length: 15 amino acids. Losses at the gene ends were 4 bases for V and 2 bases for J; bases not matched to a gene: 5. Germline CDR1 KGHDR, CDR2 SFDVKD. Written as DNA, the CDR3 is TGTGCCACCAGTGACACAGGGGTAGTCACAGATACGCAGTATTTT. Protein: CATSDTGVVTDTQYF.

This rearrangement joins TRBV30 to TRBJ2-7, with 9 bases identical to TRBD2. The CDR3 loop spans 13 amino acids. Losses at the gene ends were 4 bases for V and 4 bases for J; bases not matched to a gene: 5. Germline V gene lookup returns CDR1 GTSNPN and CDR2 SVGIG (reference sequence). In DNA form, the CDR3 reads TGTGCCTGGACCATCCTAGCGGGGTACGAGCAGTACTTC. This translates into CAWTILAGYEQYF. The entire variable domain, with the rest obtained from reference TRBV30 and TRBJ2-7, is as follows: SQTIHQWPATLVQPVGSPLSLECTVEGTSNPNLYWYRQAAGRGLQLLFYSVGIGQISSEVPQNLSASRPQDRQFILSSKKLLLSDSGFYLCAWTILAGYEQYFGPGTRLTVT.

The chain links TRBV28 to TRBJ2-7; 7 nucleotides agree with TRBD2. Germline V gives CDR1 MDHEN, CDR2 SYDVKM. With V trimmed by 6 bases and J by 7 bases, 9 bases remained unmatched. This CDR3 region has 13 residues. CDR3 nucleotide sequence: TGTGCCAGCAGCCGCGGGGGAGTCGGGGAGCAGTACTTC. This sequence encodes CASSRGGVGEQYF.

The rearrangement links TRBV27 to TRBJ2-7, with unresolved D. The CDR3 has 15 residues. Between the trimmed V and J ends, which lost 4 bases and 4 bases, there was a span of 17 bases. CDR1 and CDR2 (germline): MNHEY, SMNVEV (reference sequence). CDR3 amino acids: CASSSTENWVYEQYF. In DNA form, the CDR3 reads TGTGCCAGCAGTTCGACGGAGAATTGGGTATACGAGCAGTACTTC.

The rearrangement links TRBV5-4 to TRBJ1-2; tentatively, D is TRBD1 (5 bases). Germline V gives CDR1 SGHNT, CDR2 YYREEE (reference sequence). Trimming cost V 0 bases and J 8 bases, with 11 bases left between them. The CDR3 contains 13 residues. For the CDR3, the DNA is TGTGCCAGCAGCTTGGGAGACAGTGGCGGCTACACCTTC. As protein: CASSLGDSGGYTF.

The chain joins TRBV5-4 to TRBJ2-7; possibly TRBD2 for D (6 bases). Germline V CDR1 and CDR2: SGHNT, YYREEE (reference sequence). The CDR3 totals 14 residues. V was cut by 4 bases and J by 3 bases, with 14 bases left in between. The CDR3 region has the DNA TGTGCCAGCAGCCTAACCGGGACTCACTACGAGCAGTACTTC. It translates to CASSLTGTHYEQYF.

The V and J genes are TRBV15 and TRBJ2-5; D perhaps matches TRBD2 (6 bases). This CDR3 comprises 13 residues. Germline V lookup: CDR1 LNHNV, CDR2 YYDKDF (reference sequence). Trimming shortened V by 3 bases and J by 5 bases, and 10 bases separated the two germline ends. CDR3 sequence (DNA): TGTGCCACCAGCAGGACGGGAGTGGAGACCCAGTACTTC. As protein: CATSRTGVETQYF.

The V gene is TRBV2, the J gene TRBJ2-3; 9 nucleotides align to TRBD2. CDR3 length: 14 residues. V was pared by 8 bases and J by 2 bases, with 5 bases of the junction left unmatched. The V gene's germline CDR1 is SNHLY and CDR2 FYNNEI. The CDR3 DNA reads as TGTGCCAGCTCCTCTAGCGGGATCACAGATACGCAGTATTTT. Its protein is CASSSSGITDTQYF.

The gene calls are TRBV5-4 and TRBJ1-2, with 8 bases lining up with TRBD1. Germline CDR1 and CDR2: SGHNT and YYREEE (reference sequence). V shed 2 bases and J 8 bases; nucleotides not matched to a gene: 5. The CDR3 is made up of 13 amino acids. CDR3 region: CASSFDRGGGYTF. DNA of the CDR3: TGTGCCAGCAGCTTCGACAGGGGCGGAGGCTACACCTTC.

This chain joins TRBV5-1 and TRBJ1-1; TRBD1 agrees at 7 bases. With V trimmed by 4 bases and J by 3 bases, 9 bases remained unmatched. The CDR3 contains 15 residues. Germline V gene lookup returns CDR1 SGHRS and CDR2 YFSETQ. The CDR3: CASSPDGTADTEAFF. The CDR3 nucleotides read TGCGCCAGCAGCCCGGACGGGACAGCTGACACTGAAGCTTTCTTT.

This sequence joins TRBV12-3 or TRBV12-4 and TRBJ1-1; D is possibly TRBD1 (6 bases). V dropped 3 bases and J dropped 3 bases, with 8 bases sitting between them. CDR3 length: 13 residues. DNA for the CDR3: TGTGCCAGCAGTTTTAACAGGGACACTGAAGCTTTCTTT. It is translated as CASSFNRDTEAFF.

This rearrangement joins TRBV28 to TRBJ1-2, with 9 bases aligning to TRBD1. The CDR3 runs 15 residues. Germline V lookup: CDR1 MDHEN, CDR2 SYDVKM. J lost 3 bases, V lost 2 bases, and 4 bases had no gene match. CDR3 sequence (DNA): TGTGCCAGCAGTTTACTAGGACAGGGGTACTATGGCTACACCTTC. Translation: CASSLLGQGYYGYTF.

V usage is TRBV5-4 and J usage is TRBJ2-5; D may be TRBD2 (5 bases). The germline CDR1 and CDR2 sequences are SGHNT and YYREEE (reference sequence). The ends were cut back, 3 bases at V and 4 bases at J, with 22 bases in the middle. This CDR3 comprises 17 residues. In DNA form, the CDR3 reads TGTGCCAGCAGCTCTCCACGGACTCTGAATGGGGTAGAGACCCAGTACTTC. This codes for CASSSPRTLNGVETQYF.

This clone was seen a few times. V and J are TRBV6-4 and TRBJ2-2; 12 nucleotides agree with TRBD2. The CDR3 is 16 amino acids. Germline CDR1 reads MRHNA; CDR2 reads SNTAGT. With V trimmed by 8 bases and J by 6 bases, 10 bases remained unmatched. The CDR3 here is CASGETSGSGPGELFF. The CDR3 region has the DNA TGTGCCAGCGGGGAGACTAGCGGGAGTGGACCCGGGGAGCTGTTTTTT.

The chain joins TRBV5-1 to TRBJ2-7; D ambiguous. Germline V gives CDR1 SGHRS, CDR2 YFSETQ. CDR3 length: 13 amino acids. V was clipped by 0 bases and J by 3 bases, with 7 bases between them. The CDR3: CASSLAASYEQYF. CDR3 sequence (DNA): TGCGCCAGCAGCTTGGCGGCTAGCTACGAGCAGTACTTC. The full variable domain, its missing parts supplied by reference TRBV5-1 and TRBJ2-7, is KAGVTQTPRYLIKTRGQQVTLSCSPISGHRSVSWYQQTPGQGLQFLFEYFSETQRNKGNFPGRFSGRQFSNSRSEMNVSTLELGDSALYLCASSLAASYEQYFGPGTRLTVT.

The chain is built from TRBV2 and TRBJ1-5; possible D gene TRBD1, 6 bases. V was shortened by 8 bases and J by 7 bases, with 15 bases between the two germline ends. CDR3 length: 13 residues. Per the germline V gene, CDR1 is SNHLY and CDR2 is FYNNEI. CDR3 protein: CASAGEVGQPQHF. Here the CDR3 DNA reads TGTGCCAGCGCAGGGGAAGTCGGGCAGCCCCAGCATTTT.

Concerning this clone: Its ends do not fully match the called genes, so a read error is possible. The chain recombines TRBV7-7 with TRBJ2-1, with TRBD1 matching over 10 bases. The CDR3 has 16 amino acids. CDR1 and CDR2 (germline): SSHAT, FNYEAQ (reference sequence). CDR3 loop: CASSSIRGTGANEQFF. DNA of the CDR3: TGTGCTAGCAGCTCGATCCGGGGGACAGGGGCGAATGAGCAGTTCTTC. The whole variable domain, filled in from reference TRBV7-7 and TRBJ2-1, reads GAGVSQSPRYKVTKRGQDVTLRCDPISSHATLYWYQQALGQGPEFLTYFNYEAQPDKSGLPSDRFSAERPEGSISTLTIQRTEQRDSAMYRCASSSIRGTGANEQFFGPGTRLTVL.

This chain joins TRBV19 and TRBJ2-6; D ambiguous. The CDR3 has 12 amino acids. V was shortened by 8 bases and J by 2 bases, with 4 bases between the two germline ends. CDR1 and CDR2 (germline): LNHDA, SQIVND (reference sequence). The CDR3 protein is CASSAGANVLTF. CDR3 bases: TGTGCCAGTTCAGCTGGGGCCAACGTCCTGACTTTC. The full variable domain, completed using reference TRBV19 and TRBJ2-6, is DGGITQSPKYLFRKEGQNVTLSCEQNLNHDAMYWYRQDPGQGLRLIYYSQIVNDFQKGDIAEGYSVSREKKESFPLTVTSAQKNPTAFYLCASSAGANVLTFGAGSRLTVL.

The gene calls are TRBV21-1 and TRBJ2-1; TRBD2 was called by the table and not checked on the DNA. TRBV21-1 is marked as a pseudogene. The CDR3 has 15 residues. The CDR3 DNA reads as TGTGCCAGCAGCAAAAGGACTAGCGGGAGACATGAGCAGTTCTTC. This sequence encodes CASSKRTSGRHEQFF.

The chain combines TRBV27 with TRBJ2-7; TRBD2 might be the D (5 bases). The ends were cut back, 4 bases at V and 3 bases at J, with 13 bases in the middle. CDR3 length: 14 amino acids. From germline, CDR1 is MNHEY and CDR2 SMNVEV (reference sequence). In DNA form, the CDR3 reads TGTGCCAGCAGTTCAGGACTTCCAATCTACGAGCAGTACTTC. Translation: CASSSGLPIYEQYF.

The V call is TRBV25-1, the J call TRBJ2-1, with D perhaps TRBD1 (5 bases). With 1 base removed from V and 6 bases from J, the gap between germline ends came to 10 bases. Germline values: CDR1 MGHDK, CDR2 SYGVNS. The CDR3 is 14 residues long. CDR3 coding DNA: TGTGCCAGCAGTGAATTAAACAGGCCCAATGAGCAGTTCTTC. Protein sequence: CASSELNRPNEQFF. Looking up the rest from reference TRBV25-1 and TRBJ2-1 gives the full variable domain: EADIYQTPRYLVIGTGKKITLECSQTMGHDKMYWYQQDPGMELHLIHYSYGVNSTEKGDLSSESTVSRIRTEHFPLTLESARPSHTSQYLCASSELNRPNEQFFGPGTRLTVL.

The chain recombines TRBV7-3 with TRBJ2-2; D is uncertain. Trimming pared 2 bases from V and 1 base from J, leaving 5 bases between. The CDR3 loop spans 14 amino acids. Germline CDR1 SGHTA, CDR2 FQGTGA. CDR3 coding DNA: TGTGCCAGCAGCTTAGGCAGGAACACCGGGGAGCTGTTTTTT. Amino acid sequence: CASSLGRNTGELFF.

The rearrangement links TRBV7-8 to TRBJ2-7; a weak D match, TRBD1 (7 bases). This CDR3 spans 14 amino acids. V lost 5 bases and J lost 7, with 18 bases in between. CDR1 is SGHVS, CDR2 FQNEAQ, per germline. Written as DNA, the CDR3 is TGTGCCAGCAGCCTTAGACAGGGAGGATATGAGCAGTACTTC. Its protein product is CASSLRQGGYEQYF.

J is TRBJ1-2 and V is TRBV6-5; TRBD1 matches at 7 bases. The CDR3 sequence is 15 residues long. Germline V gene lookup returns CDR1 MNHEY and CDR2 SVGAGI. The ends lost 2 bases at V and 4 bases at J; junction bases unmatched: 7. The CDR3 DNA follows: TGTGCCAGCAGTTACCTAGGGGGCGCTGGCTATGGCTACACCTTC. Protein product: CASSYLGGAGYGYTF.

The genes are TRBV6-2 or TRBV6-3 and TRBJ2-3; 7 bases line up with TRBD1. Germline-derived CDR1 and CDR2 are MNHEY and SVGEGT. Trimming cost V 6 bases and J 1 base; bases outside gene matches: 4. The CDR3 extends over 14 amino acids. CDR3 protein: CASSTGARTDTQYF. CDR3 nucleotides: TGTGCCAGCAGCACAGGGGCCCGCACAGATACGCAGTATTTT.